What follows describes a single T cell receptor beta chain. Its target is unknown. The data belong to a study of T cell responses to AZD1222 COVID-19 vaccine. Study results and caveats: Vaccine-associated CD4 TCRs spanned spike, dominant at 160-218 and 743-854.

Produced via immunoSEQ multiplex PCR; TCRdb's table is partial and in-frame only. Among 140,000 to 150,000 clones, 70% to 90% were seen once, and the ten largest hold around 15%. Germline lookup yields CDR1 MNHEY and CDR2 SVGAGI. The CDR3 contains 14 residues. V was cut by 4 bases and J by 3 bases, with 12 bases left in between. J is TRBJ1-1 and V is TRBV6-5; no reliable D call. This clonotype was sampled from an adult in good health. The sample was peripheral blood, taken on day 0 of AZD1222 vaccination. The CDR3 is CASSLNSRYTEAFF. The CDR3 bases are TGTGCCAGCAGTTTGAACAGTCGGTACACTGAAGCTTTCTTT.